This T cell receptor (beta chain) was observed in a study of cytomegalovirus exposure and HLA in healthy donors listed by TCRdb under 2017. With respect to the entire study: In an earlier analysis of under 750 of the donors, 250 to 350 Gb of sequence data and some 120 million unique TCR beta sequences from 150 million to 200 million T cells were reported. In an earlier analysis of several hundred of the donors, high-throughput TCR beta sequencing was used to judge whether each TCR beta V gene segment behaved as functional or pseudogenic. In the later analysis, no new phenotypic data were used to find candidate immune exposures; instead, reliance was placed on TCR beta sequences and their occurrence across donors. HLA typing included class I and class II loci at four-digit resolution. Every discovery cohort repertoire had been produced on one sequencing platform. Five DR-DQ haplotypes were treated as single units for association and clustering because of strong linkage in the cohort. The study aimed to test whether cataloging public T cell receptors could reveal signatures of past pathogen exposure. Of the approximately 400 genotyped donors, 65% to 90% fell in the genetic ancestry cluster associated with self-reported Caucasian donors. In addition to the first cohort of about 650 subjects, a separate validation cohort of about 120 different subjects was used. Among around 400 genotyped donors of the cohort, an average of about 240,000 unique TCR beta nucleotide sequences was sequenced per donor, of which about 19% were non-productive. High-throughput TCR immunosequencing, statistical association of individual TCRs with disease status, and machine learning were combined to predict cytomegalovirus infection status. Donor age, sex, ethnicity and CMV serostatus were collected together with the repertoire data. The number of donors typed differed by locus, with about 629-640 for A, B, C, DRB1 and DQB1, over 500 for DQA1, 600 to 610 for DPA1, and roughly 450 for DPB1. An early release covering around 630 HLA-typed donors comprised about 300 gigabases of sequencing data and about 90 million unique TCR sequences. To study patterns of TCR occurrence, a later analysis re-analyzed previously published TCR beta repertoires from 550 to 800 donors and added high-resolution HLA genotyping. Genome-wide SNP genotypes for about 55% of the 666 donors were used in a later genetic analysis, which treated that subset as a discovery cohort. The T cell repertoires of under 700 subjects were profiled by immunosequencing and related to cytomegalovirus serostatus.

The research as a whole found: In the study, around 150 TCR beta chains were listed as associated with cytomegalovirus. A further reported finding was that TCR beta sequences accurately predicted the HLA-A and HLA-B alleles for most subjects in the first cohort. Assigning TCR associations to individual alleles was difficult when HLA alleles, especially DR and DQ, strongly co-occurred. In this cohort, only TCR beta chains were sequenced, and detectable features were limited by the absence of alpha or paired-chain data. An earlier analysis of approximately 500 of the donors showed that most TCR beta V segments appeared in productive rearrangements either about 87% or about 30% of the time, which broadly matched IMGT annotations. Linkage disequilibrium might explain the correlated functional status among segregating V segments, but an unknown experimental factor could not be ruled out. Immune exposure information for the cohort was limited to CMV serostatus. A later analysis found that TCR association rates varied across HLA loci, with DRB1 alleles showing the most associated TCRs and HLA-C alleles the fewest. Presence/absence analyses assumed roughly uniform sequencing depth across donors, an assumption that may not hold. The earlier analysis of a few hundred of the donors excluded roughly 17 rarely observed V segments, including chromosome 9 orphons, because counts were too low. Most CMV-associated TCR beta chains appeared to be HLA-restricted in a later analysis, and the HLA associations seemed to be driven largely by CMV exposure. Because HLA typing was missing for some donors at each locus, association tests included only the typed subset. A cluster of highly shared sequence variants was judged likely to be a technical artifact of the sequencing pipeline. In a later analysis, 15,000 to 20,000 TCR beta sequences were associated with specific HLA alleles at a false discovery rate of 0.05. According to a later analysis, parvovirus B19, influenza, CMV and Epstein-Barr virus appeared linked to several top co-occurrence clusters. In vitro tests confirmed that a few of the cytomegalovirus-associated TCR beta chains recognize cytomegalovirus antigens. Compared with the approximately 700-donor mean, donors in an Asian-associated ancestry cluster had fewer N-insertions in productive TCRs, according to a later genetic analysis. In a later analysis, HLA-associated TCR beta chains were found to be more clonally expanded and to have lower generation probabilities than equally common non-associated chains. According to the authors, the approach could potentially be generalized to other disease states and immunological phenotypes. Cytomegalovirus status was reported to be diagnosed by the classifier with high specificity and sensitivity in both the original and validation cohorts. Across donors, most TCR sequences were observed very rarely, whereas some public TCRs were present in many individuals. In a later genetic analysis, a missense DCLRE1C variant was associated with V-gene and J-gene trimming of TCR beta chains, and the association was replicated in an independent cohort. Some IMGT-functional V segments, including TRBV6-2 and TRBV6-3, could not be distinguished by the 87-base-pair reads and were therefore excluded.

For CDR1 and CDR2, the germline V gene lists LGHNA and YSLEER. V is cut by 0 bases and J by 4 bases, and the space between the germline ends is 12 bases. Reading from cysteine to phenylalanine, the CDR3 counts 15 amino acids. The DNA shown is the 45-base CDR3, in frame from base 1. The cohort consisted of 600 to 750 healthy bone marrow donors. At the time of sampling, every cohort member was nominally healthy, though immune exposures that went unrecorded were likely present. The donor tested CMV seronegative, placing the donor among the roughly 350 seronegative members of the cohort. A peripheral blood sample was provided by each donor, and peripheral blood mononuclear cells were used for TCR beta sequencing. Genomic DNA extraction from the blood cell samples was performed with the Qiagen DNeasy Blood Extraction Kit. Library generation was performed with the immunoSEQ multiplex PCR assay. For the multiplex PCR, a mixture combining 60 forward primers for TCR Vbeta segments and 13 reverse primers for TCR Jbeta segments was used. Amplification of the CDR3 region of rearranged TCR beta genes was performed with a multiplex PCR assay on genomic DNA. The Illumina HiSeq System was used to sequence the amplified TCR beta libraries as 87-base-pair reads. As for the original processing: Across the 666 repertoires, a later analysis counted about 81 million unique TCR beta chains, some 11 million of which were shared by at least two donors. To remove PCR and sequencing errors, raw reads were error-corrected and collapsed into unique sequences using a nearest-neighbor algorithm that merged closely related sequences. V, D and J gene segments were assigned by aligning CDR3 sequences to IMGT reference sequences. For a sequence to be retained, a match of at least six nucleotides was required to both a V gene segment and a J gene segment. Rearrangements were called productive when the CDR3 lacked stop codons and stayed in frame with V and J; all others were non-productive. CDR3 was defined by IMGT convention, running from the second conserved V-encoded cysteine to the conserved J-encoded phenylalanine. The earlier analysis of around 640 of the donors excluded sequences that lacked an unambiguous match to a single V gene segment. In an earlier analysis of approximately 590 of the donors, a V segment was called functional when productive rearrangements were above 56.7%, and segregating when the standard deviation between donors exceeded 5%. A statistical classification framework was developed to diagnose cytomegalovirus status using the catalog of TCR beta chain sequences. In a later analysis, V and J genes were assigned by comparing TCR nucleotide sequences against IMGT/GENE-DB human TR gene sequences. In a later analysis, CDR3 sequences and most-parsimonious VDJ recombination scenarios were assigned using the TCRdist pipeline. In a later analysis, each TCR beta chain was defined by its CDR3 amino acid sequence together with its V-gene family, and reads without a unique V-gene family were excluded. As a way to deal with suspected cross-contamination and a sequencing artifact, a later analysis dropped roughly 600 nucleotide sequences that were highly shared and had low generation probability. In a later analysis, a clonal expansion index was calculated for each public chain from normalized within-repertoire ranks of inferred template counts. In a later analysis, generation probabilities were computed with a VDJ recombination model fitted to out-of-frame rearrangements, and the resulting probabilities were checked against IGoR. Hypergeometric tests were used in a later analysis to score TCR-TCR, TCR-HLA and TCR-CMV co-occurrence, with a repertoire-size bias correction applied to the TCR pairs. In a later analysis, false discovery rates were estimated by permuting HLA or CMV assignments 20 times. In a later analysis, co-occurring TCRs were grouped using DBSCAN, with TCRdist sequence similarity added in when clustering inside HLA-allele-positive subsets. Co-occurrence clustering excluded repertoires with fewer than 30,000 or more than 120,000 public chains, plus five with anomalous nucleotide sharing. Not all clones reach the TCRdb copy of this immuneACCESS table, which keeps in-frame sequences only. Checked studies attribute under half of the gap to unresolved V genes and leave the rest unexplained. V and J calls and clone size are copied from that table; D and trimming were computed from the DNA. The sample table lists approximately 120,000 clones, around 77% of them with a count of one. The ten biggest clones cover 1% to 1.5% of the sample.

Regarding this clone: Its cognate antigen has yet to be identified. Base qualities are not at hand, and no much larger clone is one base apart.

Material for sequencing was PBMCs. The rearrangement joined TRBV4-3 to TRBJ2-5; TRBD2 is perhaps the D gene, given 6 matching bases. The receptor comes from a man aged 50-60 years in good health and CMV-seronegative. The nucleotides are TGCGCCAGCAGCCAAGAGCGGGGACGGGGAGAGACCCAGTACTTC. Its product reads: CASSQERGRGETQYF.